The 6 T cell receptor beta chains in this list originate from one sample, sequenced in a study of blood T cell repertoires in COVID-19. Assay used: immunoSEQ multiplex PCR; TCRdb lists only in-frame clones, some missing. Of almost 250,000 clones listed, about 89% are singletons. Sequenced sample: peripheral blood. The receptors shown here come from a woman aged 55-70 years who had recovered from COVID-19.

V gene TRBV7-3 combines with J gene TRBJ1-4; D remains ambiguous. The CDR3 is 15 amino acids. Trimming stripped 0 bases from V and 2 bases from J, with 7 bases between. The V gene's germline CDR1 is SGHTA and CDR2 FQGTGA. The CDR3 bases are TGTGCCAGCAGCTTAACGAGGGCCACTAATGAAAAACTGTTTTTT. This gives the protein CASSLTRATNEKLFF.

This sequence joins TRBV7-9 and TRBJ2-1, with D tentatively TRBD2 (6 bases). CDR3 length equals 18 residues. Germline CDR1 SEHNR, CDR2 FQNEAQ (reference sequence). V lost 4 bases and J 1 base, leaving 20 bases between the germline ends. DNA for the CDR3: TGTGCCAGCAGCTCTACCACCTGGGGGGTAGTTTCCTACAATGAGCAGTTCTTC. Encoded protein: CASSSTTWGVVSYNEQFF.

This rearrangement joins TRBV6-6 to TRBJ1-2; TRBD1 aligns across 10 bases. With 4 bases clipped from V and 9 bases from J, the junction kept 8 bases outside the gene matches. The CDR3 has 14 residues. Per the germline V gene, CDR1 is MNHNY and CDR2 is SVGAGI (reference sequence). CDR3 DNA: TGTGCCAGCAGTTGGGAGGACAGGGGGACAAGCTACACCTTC. Its translation is CASSWEDRGTSYTF.

This clone has only one observation. V usage is TRBV7-2 and J usage is TRBJ2-2, with D possibly TRBD1 on 5 matching bases. The CDR3 has 15 amino acids. Germline values: CDR1 SGHTA, CDR2 FQGNSA. The V end lost 11 bases, the J end lost 6 bases, and 22 bases lay between the germline ends. For the CDR3, the DNA is TGTGCCTACACCGCAGGGTCATCCACCTCCGGGGAGCTGTTTTTT. It codes for CAYTAGSSTSGELFF.

This chain links TRBV19 with TRBJ1-5; D is ambiguous. The CDR3 extends over 16 amino acids. Germline V CDR1 and CDR2: LNHDA, SQIVND (reference sequence). The V gene lost 0 bases and the J gene lost 2 bases, with 11 bases spanning the gap. This CDR3 reads CASSIEGWRGNQPQHF. For the CDR3, the DNA is TGTGCCAGTAGTATAGAAGGGTGGAGGGGCAATCAGCCCCAGCATTTT.

V gene TRBV5-5 combines with J gene TRBJ2-7, with D possibly TRBD1 on 6 matching bases. The CDR3 sequence is 12 residues long. The germline V gene encodes CDR1 SGHKS and CDR2 YYEKEE (reference sequence). V was cut by 4 bases and J by 11 bases, with 16 bases left in between. CDR3 DNA sequence: TGTGCCAGCAGCAGAGGACGGGCAGGGGAGTACTTC. Translating it yields CASSRGRAGEYF.